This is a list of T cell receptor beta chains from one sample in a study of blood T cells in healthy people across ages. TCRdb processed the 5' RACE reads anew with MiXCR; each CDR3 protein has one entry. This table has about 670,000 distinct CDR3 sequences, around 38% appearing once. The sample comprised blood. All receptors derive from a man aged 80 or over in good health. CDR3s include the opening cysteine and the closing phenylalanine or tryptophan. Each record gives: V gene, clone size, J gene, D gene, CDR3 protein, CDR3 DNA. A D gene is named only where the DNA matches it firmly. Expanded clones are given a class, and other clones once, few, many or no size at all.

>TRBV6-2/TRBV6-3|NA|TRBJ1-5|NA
CASGLPMGSQHF
TGTGCCAGCGGACTGCCAATGGGTTCCCAGCATTTT
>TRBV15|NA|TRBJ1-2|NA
CATSRDFGSYGYTF
TGTGCCACCAGCAGAGATTTCGGCAGCTATGGCTACACCTTC
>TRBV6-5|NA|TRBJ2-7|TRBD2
CASIGKAGGPYNEQYF
TGTGCCAGCATAGGGAAAGCGGGAGGGCCCTACAATGAGCAGTACTTC
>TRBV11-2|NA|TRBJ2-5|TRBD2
CTSSLIQTSGSGEQYF
TGTACCAGCAGCTTAATCCAGACTAGCGGGAGCGGGGAGCAGTACTTC
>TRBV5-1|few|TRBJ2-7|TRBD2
CASSLAGGPEYEQYF
TGCGCCAGCAGCTTAGCGGGAGGGCCGGAATACGAGCAGTACTTC
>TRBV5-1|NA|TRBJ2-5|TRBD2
CASSLGWGGAQETQYF
TGCGCCAGCAGCTTGGGCTGGGGAGGGGCCCAAGAGACCCAGTACTTC
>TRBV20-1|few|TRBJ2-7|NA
CSASRRWAYNEQYF
TGCAGTGCTAGCCGCAGGTGGGCCTACAATGAGCAGTACTTC
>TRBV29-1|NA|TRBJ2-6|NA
CSVEDGVSGANVLTF
TGCAGCGTTGAAGATGGGGTCTCTGGGGCCAACGTCCTGACTTTC
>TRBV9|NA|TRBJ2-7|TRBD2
CASSGSGISYEQYF
TGTGCCAGCAGCGGAAGCGGGATTTCTTACGAGCAGTACTTC
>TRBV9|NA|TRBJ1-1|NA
CASSLTTVNTEAFF
TGTGCCAGCAGCCTCACGACGGTGAACACTGAAGCTTTCTTT
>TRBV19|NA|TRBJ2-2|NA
CASSIAAANTGELFF
TGTGCCAGTAGTATAGCGGCAGCGAACACCGGGGAGCTGTTTTTT
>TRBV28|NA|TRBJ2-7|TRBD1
CASSLGTGLSEQYF
TGTGCCAGCAGTTTAGGGACAGGGTTGAGCGAGCAGTACTTC
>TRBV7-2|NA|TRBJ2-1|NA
CASSLETRSYNEQFF
TGTGCCAGCAGCTTAGAGACCAGGTCCTACAATGAGCAGTTCTTC
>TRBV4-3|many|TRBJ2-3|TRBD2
CASSQLAEITDTQYF
TGCGCCAGCAGTCAACTAGCGGAGATCACAGATACGCAGTATTTT
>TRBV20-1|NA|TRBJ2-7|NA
CSVRLGRGQYF
TGCAGTGTCAGGTTAGGACGGGGGCAGTACTTC
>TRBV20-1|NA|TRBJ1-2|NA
CSARDPPDYGYTF
TGCAGTGCTAGAGATCCACCGGACTATGGCTACACCTTC
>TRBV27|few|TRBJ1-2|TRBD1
CASSPDRGTRGYTF
TGTGCCAGCAGTCCCGACAGGGGGACGCGCGGCTACACCTTC
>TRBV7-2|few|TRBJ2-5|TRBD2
CASSSGTSGSIRETQYF
TGTGCCAGCAGCTCAGGGACTAGCGGGAGTATCCGAGAGACCCAGTACTTC
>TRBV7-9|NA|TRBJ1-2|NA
CASSSSGGNGYTF
TGTGCCAGCAGCTCCTCCGGGGGGAATGGCTACACCTTC
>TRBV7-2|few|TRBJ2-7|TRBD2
CASNLAGGPPYEQYF
TGTGCCAGCAACCTTGCGGGGGGACCCCCCTACGAGCAGTACTTC
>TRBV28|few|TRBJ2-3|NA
CASSGQVRTDTQYF
TGTGCCAGCAGCGGACAAGTCCGCACAGATACGCAGTATTTT
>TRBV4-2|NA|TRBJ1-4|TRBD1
CASSQARQGTNEELFF
TGTGCCAGCAGCCAGGCCAGACAGGGCACGAATGAAGAACTGTTTTTT
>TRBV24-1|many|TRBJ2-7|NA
CATPRQEQYF
TGTGCCACCCCCCGGCAAGAGCAGTACTTC
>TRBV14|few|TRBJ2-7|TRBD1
CASSSKRGTGSNEQYF
TGTGCCAGCAGCTCAAAAAGGGGGACAGGGAGTAACGAGCAGTACTTC
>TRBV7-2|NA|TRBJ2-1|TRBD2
CASSLVAGTSRNEQFF
TGTGCCAGCAGCTTAGTGGCCGGGACTAGCCGGAATGAGCAGTTCTTC
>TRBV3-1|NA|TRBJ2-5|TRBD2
CASSQDRRLAGLYF
TGTGCCAGCAGCCAAGACCGAAGGCTAGCGGGGCTGTACTTC
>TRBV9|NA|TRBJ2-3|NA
CASSVEEGRGKTDTQYF
TGTGCCAGCAGCGTAGAGGAGGGGCGAGGTAAAACAGATACGCAGTATTTT
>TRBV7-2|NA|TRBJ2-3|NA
CASSPIRDTQYF
TGTGCCAGCAGCCCGATACGGGATACGCAGTATTTT
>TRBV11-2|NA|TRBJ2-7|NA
CASSLDRRGSEQYF
TGTGCCAGCAGCTTAGATCGAAGGGGAAGCGAGCAGTACTTC
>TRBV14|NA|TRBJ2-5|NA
CASSQGNRGWKETQYF
TGTGCCAGCAGCCAAGGAAATAGGGGCTGGAAAGAGACCCAGTACTTC
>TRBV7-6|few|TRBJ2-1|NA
CASSPRGVGIEQFF
TGTGCCAGCAGCCCCCGGGGAGTCGGGATCGAGCAGTTCTTC
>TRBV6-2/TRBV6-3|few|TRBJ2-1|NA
CASSPTRGSNNEQFF
TGTGCCAGCAGCCCTACCCGGGGCTCGAACAATGAGCAGTTCTTC
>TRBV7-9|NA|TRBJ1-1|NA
CASSLGRLNTEAFF
TGTGCCAGCAGCTTGGGACGGTTGAACACTGAAGCTTTCTTT
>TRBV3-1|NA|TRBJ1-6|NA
CASSPPRPAGNSPLHF
TGTGCCAGCAGCCCGCCGAGGCCAGCGGGTAATTCACCCCTCCACTTT
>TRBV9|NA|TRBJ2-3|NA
CASSVQIGGTGDTQYF
TGTGCCAGCAGCGTTCAGATAGGGGGGACCGGAGATACGCAGTATTTT
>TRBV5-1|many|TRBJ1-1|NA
CASSLGADTEAFF
TGCGCCAGCAGCCTGGGAGCGGACACTGAAGCTTTCTTT
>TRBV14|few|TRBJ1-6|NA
CASSPRLQGYNSPLHF
TGTGCCAGCAGCCCGCGATTGCAGGGGTATAATTCACCCCTCCACTTT
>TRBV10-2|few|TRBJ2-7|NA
CASKNSMGEQYF
TGCGCCAGCAAGAACTCCATGGGCGAGCAGTACTTC
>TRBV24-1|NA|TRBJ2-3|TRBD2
CATSDRQGPGLAADTQYF
TGTGCCACCAGTGACCGACAGGGGCCAGGACTAGCGGCAGATACGCAGTATTTT
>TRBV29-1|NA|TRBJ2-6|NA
CSVEVTGANVLTF
TGCAGCGTTGAGGTTACTGGGGCCAACGTCCTGACTTTC
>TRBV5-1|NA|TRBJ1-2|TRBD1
CASSWDSSLYGYTF
TGCGCCAGCAGCTGGGACAGTTCTCTTTATGGCTACACCTTC
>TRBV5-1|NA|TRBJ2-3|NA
CASSLAVTDTDTQYF
TGCGCCAGCAGCTTGGCAGTAACTGACACAGATACGCAGTATTTT
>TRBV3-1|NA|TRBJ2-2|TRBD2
CASVRGGTTGELFF
TGTGCCAGCGTTCGCGGGGGGACAACCGGGGAGCTGTTTTTT
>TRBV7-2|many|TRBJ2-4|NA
CASSAGAVAKNIQYF
TGTGCCAGCAGCGCAGGGGCAGTAGCCAAAAACATTCAGTACTTC
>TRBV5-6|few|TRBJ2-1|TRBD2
CASSLFSGLAGVGEQFF
TGTGCCAGCAGCTTATTTTCGGGACTAGCGGGAGTCGGTGAGCAGTTCTTC
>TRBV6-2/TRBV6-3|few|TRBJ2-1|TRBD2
CASRGGGSYNEQFF
TGTGCCAGCAGGGGCGGGGGGAGCTACAATGAGCAGTTCTTC
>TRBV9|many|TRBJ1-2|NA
CASSVANGGDHGYTF
TGTGCCAGCAGCGTAGCTAACGGGGGGGACCATGGCTACACCTTC
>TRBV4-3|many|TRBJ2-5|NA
CASSQALGETQYF
TGCGCCAGCAGCCAAGCCCTGGGAGAGACCCAGTACTTC
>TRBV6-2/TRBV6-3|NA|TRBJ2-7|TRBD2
CASSYSMAGVYEQYF
TGTGCCAGCAGTTACTCGATGGCGGGGGTTTACGAGCAGTACTTC
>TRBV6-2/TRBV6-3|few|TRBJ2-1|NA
CASSLLAYEQFF
TGTGCCAGCAGCCTACTAGCATATGAGCAGTTCTTC
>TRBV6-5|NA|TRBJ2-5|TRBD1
CASTPGQGRETQYF
TGTGCCAGCACCCCGGGACAGGGGAGGGAGACCCAGTACTTC
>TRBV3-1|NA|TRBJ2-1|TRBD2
CASSPSGRGGNEQFF
TGTGCCAGCAGCCCTAGCGGGAGAGGGGGGAATGAGCAGTTCTTC
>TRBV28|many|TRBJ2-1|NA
CASRKGADPYNEQFF
TGTGCCAGCAGGAAAGGGGCAGACCCTTACAATGAGCAGTTCTTC
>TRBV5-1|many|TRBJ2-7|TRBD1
CASSLDGTGGSIGYEQYF
TGCGCCAGCAGCTTGGACGGGACAGGGGGATCCATAGGCTACGAGCAGTACTTC